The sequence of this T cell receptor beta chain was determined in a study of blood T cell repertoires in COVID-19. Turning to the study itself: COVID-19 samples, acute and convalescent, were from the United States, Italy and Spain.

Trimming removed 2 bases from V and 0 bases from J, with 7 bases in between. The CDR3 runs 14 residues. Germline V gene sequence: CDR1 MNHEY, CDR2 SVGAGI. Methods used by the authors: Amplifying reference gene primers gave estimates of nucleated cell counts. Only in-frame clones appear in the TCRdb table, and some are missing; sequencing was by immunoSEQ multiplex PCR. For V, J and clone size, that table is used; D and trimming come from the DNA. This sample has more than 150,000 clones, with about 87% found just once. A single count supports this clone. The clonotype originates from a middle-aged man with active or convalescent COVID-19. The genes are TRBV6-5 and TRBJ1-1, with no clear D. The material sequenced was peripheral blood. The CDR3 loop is CASSYQRMNTEAFF. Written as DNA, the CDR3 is TGTGCCAGCAGTTACCAGCGAATGAACACTGAAGCTTTCTTT.